The TCR beta chain under discussion was sequenced for a study of beta chain features in type 1 diabetes. The overall study: Age, gender and cell yields were similar between patients and healthy donors. General study findings and limits: In patients and controls equally, PCR might favor templates that are shorter. Type 1 diabetes patients showed a moderate but significant shortening of TCRB CDR3s in all four CD4+ subsets.

A few counts support this clone. Antigen unknown. The CDR3 runs 18 residues. Per germline, CDR1 SGHRS and CDR2 YFSETQ. The trim removed 0 bases at V and 4 bases at J, leaving 6 bases unmatched. Since all of the isolated RNA was reverse transcribed, expressed TCRB transcripts were what got sequenced. This table comes from immunoSEQ multiplex PCR, and its TCRdb copy is limited to in-frame clones, with some not included. The sample includes roughly 380,000 clones, around a fifth of them seen just once. The purity of all sorted populations exceeded 95%. Input material: naive CD4+ T cells from blood. The origin of this receptor is a young woman in good health. The chain links TRBV5-1 to TRBJ2-1, with 14 bases fitting TRBD2. The CDR3: CASSLGLAGGPFYNEQFF. The CDR3 DNA reads as TGCGCCAGCAGCTTGGGACTAGCGGGAGGGCCGTTTTACAATGAGCAGTTCTTC.